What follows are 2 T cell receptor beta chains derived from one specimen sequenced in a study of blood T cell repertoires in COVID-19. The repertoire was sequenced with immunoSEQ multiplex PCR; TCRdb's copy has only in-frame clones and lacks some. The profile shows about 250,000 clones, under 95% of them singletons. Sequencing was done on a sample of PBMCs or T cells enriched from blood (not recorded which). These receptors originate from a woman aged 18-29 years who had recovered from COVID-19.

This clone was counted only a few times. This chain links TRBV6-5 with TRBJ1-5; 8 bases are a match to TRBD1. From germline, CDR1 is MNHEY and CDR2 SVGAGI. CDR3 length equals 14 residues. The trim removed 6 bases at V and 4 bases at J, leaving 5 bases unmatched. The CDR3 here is CASSFTGGNQPQHF. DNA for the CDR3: TGTGCCAGCAGCTTTACAGGGGGAAATCAGCCCCAGCATTTT.

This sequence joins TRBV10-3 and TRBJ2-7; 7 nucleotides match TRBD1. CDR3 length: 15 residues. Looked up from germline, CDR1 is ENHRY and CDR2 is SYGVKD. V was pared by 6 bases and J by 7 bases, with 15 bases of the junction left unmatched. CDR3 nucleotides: TGTGCCATCAGCGAACTTACAGGGGTAGAGGATGAGCAGTACTTC. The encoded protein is CAISELTGVEDEQYF.